This record covers a single TCR beta chain. Its antigen specificity is not known. Base qualities are not at hand, and no much larger clone is one base apart. These data are taken from a study of identifying expanded T cells in peripheral blood (dated by TCRdb to about 2019). Study-wide context: Technical replicates were generated by sequencing separate aliquots of the same genomic DNA pool, and four replicates were compared pairwise.

Findings and caveats that apply to the study as a whole: The beta-binomial model significantly reduced the number of clones called differentially abundant and the false-positive rate across all healthy-donor time intervals. Between technical replicates the binomial model flagged approximately 1.3 differentially abundant clones, whereas over about two weeks the binomial model flagged about 15 and over roughly 4 weeks 19 to 20. The authors expected that over much longer intervals, such as months to years, biological variance in healthy repertoires might increase even further. Variance in clone template counts between roughly two-week samples significantly increased with total template count across all healthy donors.

TCRbeta CDR3 regions were profiled by bias-controlled multiplex PCR amplification of genomic DNA with the immunoSEQ Assay. Per the source publication's procedure: The absolute abundance of each unique TCRbeta CDR3 region was quantified after sequences were collapsed and filtered. Differential abundance was assessed using a binomial (Fisher-equivalent) model and a beta-binomial model in which time-dependent variance fitted from healthy donors was added. Clones with fewer than 5 combined templates were removed, and differential abundance was called for clones with a Benjamini-Hochberg FDR below 0.01. Beta-binomial variance was modeled as a function of total template count across the two samples using the form v = (b*log(k)+a)^2. TCRdb carries this immuneACCESS record with in-frame sequences only. Its versions omit some clonotypes, under half of them owing to an unresolved V gene in the studies checked, with the rest unexplained. That table supplies the V and J calls and clone size; D and trimming were determined from the DNA. For this sample the table gives some 100,000 clones, of which approximately 89% were detected only once. The ten largest clones take up about 5.9% of the sample.

No immune events, such as infections, were documented for the healthy donors during the collection period. Blood repertoires from healthy donors were used as a training cohort for calibrating time-dependent variance in a beta-binomial model of differential abundance of T-cell clones. The training cohort included around 10 healthy donors, of whom 3 were female and 7 were male. Donor ages ranged from about 29 to 65 years, with an average of roughly 47 years. Whole blood from each healthy donor was obtained from a commercial supplier and was collected at three time points two to three weeks apart. Genomic DNA was extracted from unsorted whole blood for immunosequencing. From cysteine to phenylalanine, the CDR3 is 13 amino acids long. Just the 39-base CDR3 DNA is kept, in frame starting at base 1. The junction carries 10 bases between V and J, which are trimmed by 6 bases and 4 bases respectively. CDR1 and CDR2 are read off the germline V gene as SNHLY and FYNNEI.

The sample taken for sequencing was blood. The TCR sequence derives from a person between 18 and 75 years old in good health. This chain is built from TRBV2 and TRBJ1-3, and the D gene may be TRBD1, 5 bases matching. The DNA reads as follows: TGTGCCAGCAGAAGGGGTTCCGGAAACACCATATATTTT. This yields the protein CASRRGSGNTIYF.